The clone carrying this T cell receptor beta chain was counted only a few times. This entry belongs to a study of blood T cells in healthy people across ages. With a J-beta primer mix and a sample-barcoded 5' primer, a second PCR ran roughly 6 to 11 cycles. Each cDNA molecule received a tag from a template-switch adaptor that had 12 random nucleotides. At least 3 million CDR3-containing paired-end reads were obtained per sample. TCRdb re-called the 5' RACE reads through MiXCR, storing one row per CDR3 protein. The sample yields hundreds of thousands of distinct CDR3 sequences, more than 40% seen once. The germline V gene encodes CDR1 SGHAT and CDR2 FQDESV (reference sequence). The CDR3 loop spans 15 amino acids. Between the trimmed V and J ends, which lost 2 bases and 3 bases, there was a span of 14 bases.

The specimen was blood. V usage is TRBV11-1 and J usage is TRBJ2-7; D perhaps matches TRBD1 (5 bases). This clonotype was sampled from a man aged 55 to 69 in good health. Written as DNA, the CDR3 is TGTGCCAGCAGCTTATCGGCGACAGTCTTCTACGAGCAGTACTTC. This encodes CASSLSATVFYEQYF.